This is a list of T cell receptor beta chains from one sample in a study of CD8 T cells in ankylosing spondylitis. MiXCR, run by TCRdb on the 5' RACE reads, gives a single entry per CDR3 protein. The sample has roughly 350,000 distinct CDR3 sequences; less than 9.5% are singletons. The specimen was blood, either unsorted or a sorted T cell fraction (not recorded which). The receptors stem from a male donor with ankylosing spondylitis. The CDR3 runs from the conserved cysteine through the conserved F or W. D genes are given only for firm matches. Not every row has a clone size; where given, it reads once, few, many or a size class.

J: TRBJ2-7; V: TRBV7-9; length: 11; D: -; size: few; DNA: TGTGCCAGCAGCTTAACAGCGGAGCAGTACTTC; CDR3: CASSLTAEQYF
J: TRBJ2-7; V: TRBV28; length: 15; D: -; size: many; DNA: TGTGCCAGCAGTTTTGGAGGAGTTCGCGCCTACGAGCAGTACTTC; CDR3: CASSFGGVRAYEQYF
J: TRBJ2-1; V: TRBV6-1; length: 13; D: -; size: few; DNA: TGTGCCAGTGCCGAGCGGCATAACAATGAGCAGTTCTTC; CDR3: CASAERHNNEQFF
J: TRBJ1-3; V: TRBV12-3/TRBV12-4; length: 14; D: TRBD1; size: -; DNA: TGTGCCAGCAGACTAACAGGGGCCGGAAACACCATATATTTT; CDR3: CASRLTGAGNTIYF
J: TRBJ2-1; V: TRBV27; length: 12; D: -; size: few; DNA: TGTGCCAGCAGTTTTACCAGGACTGAGCAGTTCTTC; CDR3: CASSFTRTEQFF
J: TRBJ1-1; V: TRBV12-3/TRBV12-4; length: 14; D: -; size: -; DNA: TGTGCCAGCAGTGCCGACAACGTTGGCACTGAAGCTTTCTTT; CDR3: CASSADNVGTEAFF
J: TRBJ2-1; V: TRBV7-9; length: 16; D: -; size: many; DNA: TGTGCCAGCAGCGCCTGGGACGGGAAGAAGTACAATGAGCAGTTCTTC; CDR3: CASSAWDGKKYNEQFF
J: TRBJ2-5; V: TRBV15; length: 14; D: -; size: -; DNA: TGTGCCACCAGCAGCCTAGGGTACCAAGAGACCCAGTACTTC; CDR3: CATSSLGYQETQYF
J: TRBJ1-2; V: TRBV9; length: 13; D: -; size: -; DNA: TGTGCCAGCAGCGCCGTATCCGACTATGGCTACACCTTC; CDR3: CASSAVSDYGYTF
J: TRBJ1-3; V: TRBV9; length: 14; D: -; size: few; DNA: TGTGCCAGCAGCCCCGATAGGGCGAGAAACACCATATATTTT; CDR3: CASSPDRARNTIYF
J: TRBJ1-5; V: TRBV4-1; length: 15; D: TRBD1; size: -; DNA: TGCGCCAGCAGCCTTGGGGGGACAGGGCATCAGCCCCAGCATTTT; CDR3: CASSLGGTGHQPQHF
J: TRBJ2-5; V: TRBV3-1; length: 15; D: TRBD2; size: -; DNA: TGTGCCAGCACCTTAGGACTAGCGGGAGGAGAGACCCAGTACTTC; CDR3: CASTLGLAGGETQYF
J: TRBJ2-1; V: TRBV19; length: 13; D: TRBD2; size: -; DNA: TGTGCCAGTAGTATCCAGCGGGACGGGGAGCAGTTCTTC; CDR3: CASSIQRDGEQFF
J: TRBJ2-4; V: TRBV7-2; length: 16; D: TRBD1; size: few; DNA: TGTGCCAGCAGCTTAGAGCGTGGGACAGGGTTGAACATTCAGTACTTC; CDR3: CASSLERGTGLNIQYF
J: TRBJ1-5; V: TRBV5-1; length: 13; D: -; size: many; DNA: TGCGCCAGCAGCTTGAACCCTGATCAGCCCCAGCATTTT; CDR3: CASSLNPDQPQHF
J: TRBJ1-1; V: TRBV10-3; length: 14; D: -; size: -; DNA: TGTGCCATCAGTGAGGGGGTGCTGAACACTGAAGCTTTCTTT; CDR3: CAISEGVLNTEAFF
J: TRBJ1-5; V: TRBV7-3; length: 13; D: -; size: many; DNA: TGTGCCAGCAGCTTAGAAGAAGGTCAGCCCCAGCATTTT; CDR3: CASSLEEGQPQHF
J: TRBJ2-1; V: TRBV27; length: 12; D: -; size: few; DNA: TGTGCCAGCAGTTTCCTTGGGTTCGAGCAGTTCTTC; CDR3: CASSFLGFEQFF
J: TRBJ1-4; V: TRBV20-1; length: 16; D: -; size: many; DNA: TGCAGTGCCCCACCCCGGGTGGGACAACCATTTGAAAAACTGTTTTTT; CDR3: CSAPPRVGQPFEKLFF
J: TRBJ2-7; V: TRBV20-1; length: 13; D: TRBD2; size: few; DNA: TGCAGTGCAAGACTAGCGGGAGTCTACGAGCAGTACTTC; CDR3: CSARLAGVYEQYF
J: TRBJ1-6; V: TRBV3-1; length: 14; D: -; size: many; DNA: TGTGCCAGCAGCCTCGGGGCTAGAAATTCACCCCTCCACTTT; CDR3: CASSLGARNSPLHF
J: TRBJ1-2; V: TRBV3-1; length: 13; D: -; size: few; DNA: TGTGCCAGCAGCCGTGAGTTCGGCTATGGCTACACCTTC; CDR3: CASSREFGYGYTF
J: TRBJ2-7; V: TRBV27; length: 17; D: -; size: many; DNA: TGTGCCAGCAGTTTATCACACCAGGGCCCTATCTCCTACGAGCAGTACTTC; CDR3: CASSLSHQGPISYEQYF
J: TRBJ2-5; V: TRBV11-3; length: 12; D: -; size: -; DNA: TGTGCCAGCAGCTTAGAGATCGGGACCCAGTACTTC; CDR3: CASSLEIGTQYF
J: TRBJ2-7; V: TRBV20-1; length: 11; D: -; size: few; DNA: TGCAGTGCTAGAAATAGTTACGAGCAGTACTTC; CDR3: CSARNSYEQYF
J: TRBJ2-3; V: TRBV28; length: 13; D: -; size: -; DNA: TGTGCCAGCAGTACCCGCCCCCCAGATACGCAGTATTTT; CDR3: CASSTRPPDTQYF
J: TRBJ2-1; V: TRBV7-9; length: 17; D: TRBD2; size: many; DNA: TGTGCCAGCAGCAGGACTAGCGGGTTGAGCTCCTACAATGAGCAGTTCTTC; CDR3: CASSRTSGLSSYNEQFF
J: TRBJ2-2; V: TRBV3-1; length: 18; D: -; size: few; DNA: TGTGCCAGCAGCACCCCCCAAAGACAGCCCATCAACACCGGGGAGCTGTTTTTT; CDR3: CASSTPQRQPINTGELFF
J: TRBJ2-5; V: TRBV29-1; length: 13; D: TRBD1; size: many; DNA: TGCAGCGTCTCGACAGGGGGCCAAGAGACCCAGTACTTC; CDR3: CSVSTGGQETQYF
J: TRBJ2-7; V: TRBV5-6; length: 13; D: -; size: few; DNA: TGTGCCAGCAGTGTCAGTTCTCTGGGCGAGCAGTACTTC; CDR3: CASSVSSLGEQYF
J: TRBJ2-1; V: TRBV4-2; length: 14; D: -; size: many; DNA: TGTGCCAGCAGCCACCCTGAGCGGTACAATGAGCAGTTCTTC; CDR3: CASSHPERYNEQFF
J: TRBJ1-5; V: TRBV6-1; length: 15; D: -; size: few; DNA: TGTGCCAGCAGTGAAGCGGCGGGGTTCGACCAGCCCCAGCATTTT; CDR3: CASSEAAGFDQPQHF
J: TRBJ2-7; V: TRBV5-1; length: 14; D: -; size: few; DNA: TGCGCCAGCAGCTTGCAGGGTTTGGGATACGAGCAGTACTTC; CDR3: CASSLQGLGYEQYF
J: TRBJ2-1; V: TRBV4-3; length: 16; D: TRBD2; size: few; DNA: TGCGCCAGCAGCCAAGATCGGCTAGCGGGAGCATATGAGCAGTTCTTC; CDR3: CASSQDRLAGAYEQFF
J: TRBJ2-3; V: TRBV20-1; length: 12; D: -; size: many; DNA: TGCAGTGCTATGGGACTTGTGGATACGCAGTATTTT; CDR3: CSAMGLVDTQYF
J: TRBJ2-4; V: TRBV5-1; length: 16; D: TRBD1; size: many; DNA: TGCGCCAGCAGCCTCGACGCCGGACAGGGGAGGAACATTCAGTACTTC; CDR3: CASSLDAGQGRNIQYF
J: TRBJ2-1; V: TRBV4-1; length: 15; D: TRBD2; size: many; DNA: TGCGCCAGCAGCCATAGCGGGAGGGCCTACAATGAGCAGTTCTTC; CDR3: CASSHSGRAYNEQFF
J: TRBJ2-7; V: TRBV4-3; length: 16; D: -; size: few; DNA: TGCGCCAGCAGCCAAGTTTTGTACGGCGTTAGAGACGAGCAGTACTTC; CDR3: CASSQVLYGVRDEQYF
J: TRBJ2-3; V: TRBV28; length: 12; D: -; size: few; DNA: TGTGCCAGCAGTTTAATTACAGATACGCAGTATTTT; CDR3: CASSLITDTQYF
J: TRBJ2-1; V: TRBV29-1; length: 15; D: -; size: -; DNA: TGCAGCGTCGGTGGGTGGGAAAGCTCCTACAATGAGCAGTTCTTC; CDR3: CSVGGWESSYNEQFF
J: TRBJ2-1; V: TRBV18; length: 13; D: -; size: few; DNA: TGTGCCAGCTCACCATTGGGGCTGAATGAGCAGTTCTTC; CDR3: CASSPLGLNEQFF
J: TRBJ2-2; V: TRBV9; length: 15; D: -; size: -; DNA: TGTGCCAGCAGCGTAGGAGGGGGAATGGTCGGGGAGCTGTTTTTT; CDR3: CASSVGGGMVGELFF
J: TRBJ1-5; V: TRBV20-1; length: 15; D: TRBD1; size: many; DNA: TGCAGTGCCGACAGGGGAGGGTATAGCAATCAGCCCCAGCATTTT; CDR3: CSADRGGYSNQPQHF
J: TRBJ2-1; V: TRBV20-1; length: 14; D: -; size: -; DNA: TGCAGTGCTAGGACTAGTCGGGGGTTGGGTGAGCAGTTCTTC; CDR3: CSARTSRGLGEQFF
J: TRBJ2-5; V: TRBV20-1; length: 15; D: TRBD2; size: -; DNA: TGCAGTGCTGAAGCTAGCGGCACTCTCCAAGAGACCCAGTACTTC; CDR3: CSAEASGTLQETQYF
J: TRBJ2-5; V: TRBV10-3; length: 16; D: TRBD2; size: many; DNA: TGTGCCATCAGGCCGACGACTAGCGGGGGACAAGAGACCCAGTACTTC; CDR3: CAIRPTTSGGQETQYF
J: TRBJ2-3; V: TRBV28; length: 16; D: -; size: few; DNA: TGTGCCAGCAGCCCTCCAGGAATATCTAGCACAGATACGCAGTATTTT; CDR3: CASSPPGISSTDTQYF